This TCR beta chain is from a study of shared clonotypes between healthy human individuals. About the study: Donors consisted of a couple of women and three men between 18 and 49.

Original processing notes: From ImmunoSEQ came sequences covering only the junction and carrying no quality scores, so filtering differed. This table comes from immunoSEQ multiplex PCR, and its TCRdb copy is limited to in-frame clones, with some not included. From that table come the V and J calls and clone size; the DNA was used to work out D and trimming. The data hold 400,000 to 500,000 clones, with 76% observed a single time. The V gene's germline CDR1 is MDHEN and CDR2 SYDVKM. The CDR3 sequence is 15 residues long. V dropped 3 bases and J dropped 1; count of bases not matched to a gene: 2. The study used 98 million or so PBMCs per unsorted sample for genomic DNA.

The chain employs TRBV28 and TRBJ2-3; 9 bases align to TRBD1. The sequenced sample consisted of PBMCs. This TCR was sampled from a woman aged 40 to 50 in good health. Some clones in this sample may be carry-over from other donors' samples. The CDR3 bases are TGTGCCAGCAGTTTTGACAGGGGGGGCACAGATACGCAGTATTTT. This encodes CASSFDRGGTDTQYF.